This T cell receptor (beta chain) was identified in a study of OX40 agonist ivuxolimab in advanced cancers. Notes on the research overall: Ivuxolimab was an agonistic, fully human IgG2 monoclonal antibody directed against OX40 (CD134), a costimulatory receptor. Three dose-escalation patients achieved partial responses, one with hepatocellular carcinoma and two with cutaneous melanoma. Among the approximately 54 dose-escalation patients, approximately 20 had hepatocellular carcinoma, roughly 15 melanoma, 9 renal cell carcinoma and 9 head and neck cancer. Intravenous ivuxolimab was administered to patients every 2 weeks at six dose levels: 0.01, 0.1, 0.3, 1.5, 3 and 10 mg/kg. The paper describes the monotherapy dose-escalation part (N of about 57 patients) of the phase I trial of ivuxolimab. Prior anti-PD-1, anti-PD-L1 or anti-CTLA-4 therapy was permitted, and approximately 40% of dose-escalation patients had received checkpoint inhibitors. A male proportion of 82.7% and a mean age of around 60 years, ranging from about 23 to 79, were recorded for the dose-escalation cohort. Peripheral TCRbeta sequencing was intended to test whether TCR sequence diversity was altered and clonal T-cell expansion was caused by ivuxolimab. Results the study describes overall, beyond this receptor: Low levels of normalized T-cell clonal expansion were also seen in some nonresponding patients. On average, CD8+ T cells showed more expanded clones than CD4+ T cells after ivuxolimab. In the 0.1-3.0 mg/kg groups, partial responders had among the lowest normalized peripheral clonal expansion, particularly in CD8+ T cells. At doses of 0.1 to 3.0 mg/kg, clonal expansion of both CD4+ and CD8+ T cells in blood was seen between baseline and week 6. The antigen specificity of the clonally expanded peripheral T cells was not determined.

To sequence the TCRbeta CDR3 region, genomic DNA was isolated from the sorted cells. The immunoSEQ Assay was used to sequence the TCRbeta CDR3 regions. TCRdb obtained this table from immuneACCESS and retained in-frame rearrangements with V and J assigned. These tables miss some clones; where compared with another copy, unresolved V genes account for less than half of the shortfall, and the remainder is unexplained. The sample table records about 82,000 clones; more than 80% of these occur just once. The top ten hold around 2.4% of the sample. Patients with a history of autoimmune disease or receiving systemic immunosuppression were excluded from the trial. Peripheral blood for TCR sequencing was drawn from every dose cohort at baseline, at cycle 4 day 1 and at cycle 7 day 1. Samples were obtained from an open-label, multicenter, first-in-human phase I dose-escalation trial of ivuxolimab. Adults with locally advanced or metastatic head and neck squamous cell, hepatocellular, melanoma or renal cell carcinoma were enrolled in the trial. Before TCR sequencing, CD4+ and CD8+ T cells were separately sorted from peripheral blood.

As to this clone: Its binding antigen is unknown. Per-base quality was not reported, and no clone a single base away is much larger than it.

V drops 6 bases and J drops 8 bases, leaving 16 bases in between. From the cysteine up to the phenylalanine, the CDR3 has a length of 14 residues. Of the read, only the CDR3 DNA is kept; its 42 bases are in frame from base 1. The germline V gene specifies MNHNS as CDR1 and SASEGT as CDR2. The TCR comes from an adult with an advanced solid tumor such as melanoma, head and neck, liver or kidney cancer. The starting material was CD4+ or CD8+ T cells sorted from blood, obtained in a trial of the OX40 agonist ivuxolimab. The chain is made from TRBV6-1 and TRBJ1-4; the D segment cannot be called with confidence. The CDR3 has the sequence CASSLTDDSEKLFF. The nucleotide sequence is TGTGCCAGCAGCCTGACGGACGATAGCGAAAAACTGTTTTTT.